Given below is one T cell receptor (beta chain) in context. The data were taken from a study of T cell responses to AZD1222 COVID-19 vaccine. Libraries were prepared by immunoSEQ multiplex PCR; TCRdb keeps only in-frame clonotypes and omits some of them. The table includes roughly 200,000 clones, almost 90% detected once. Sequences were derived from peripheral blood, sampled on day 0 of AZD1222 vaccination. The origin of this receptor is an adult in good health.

CDR3 in DNA: TGTGCCACCAGTGACAACAGGATAGGGAGTGAGCAGTTCTTC. Translation gives CATSDNRIGSEQFF. V gene TRBV24-1 combines with J gene TRBJ2-1; either TRBD1 or TRBD2 may fit D (5 bases each). Trimming cost V 4 bases and J 9 bases, with 15 bases left between them. Germline values: CDR1 KGHDR, CDR2 SFDVKD. This CDR3 is 14 amino acids long.